A selection of T cell receptor beta chains follows, all from one sample in a study of blood T cell repertoires in COVID-19. Sequencing used immunoSEQ multiplex PCR; TCRdb keeps in-frame clones, though not all of them. The repertoire holds 450,000 or so clones, about 90% seen once, with 0.7% to 0.85% in the top ten. Source material: peripheral blood. These receptors all stem from a man aged 18-30 years with COVID-19, enrolled during active disease. CDR3s include the opening cysteine and the closing phenylalanine or tryptophan. The D gene is left open where the match is weak. Where a row states a size, it is once, few, many or the class of an expanded clone; other rows omit it.

V: TRBV5-5
size: -
J: TRBJ2-3
length: 12
D: -
CDR3: CASSNGENTQYF
DNA: TGTGCCAGCAGTAACGGGGAGAATACGCAGTATTTT

V: TRBV5-1
size: -
J: TRBJ1-1
length: 18
D: -
CDR3: CASSSRGNGGSLNTEAFF
DNA: TGCGCCAGCAGCTCGCGGGGAAACGGGGGATCCTTGAACACTGAAGCTTTCTTT

V: TRBV27
size: -
J: TRBJ1-5
length: 17
D: TRBD1
CDR3: CASSPLPGQYSNQPQHF
DNA: TGTGCCAGCAGTCCCCTACCGGGACAGTATAGCAATCAGCCCCAGCATTTT

V: TRBV4-2
size: -
J: TRBJ1-2
length: 14
D: -
CDR3: CASSQEGRLESYTF
DNA: TGTGCCAGCAGCCAAGAGGGCAGGCTTGAGAGCTACACCTTC

V: TRBV4-2
size: -
J: TRBJ2-1
length: 15
D: -
CDR3: CASSQDRERDNEQFF
DNA: TGTGCCAGCAGCCAAGATCGGGAGCGGGACAATGAGCAGTTCTTC

V: TRBV2
size: -
J: TRBJ2-1
length: 15
D: -
CDR3: CASSEIGVDGNEQFF
DNA: TGTGCCAGCAGTGAGATCGGGGTGGACGGCAATGAGCAGTTCTTC

V: TRBV7-2
size: -
J: TRBJ1-3
length: 17
D: -
CDR3: CASSLTNRDRGRNTIYF
DNA: TGTGCCAGCAGCTTAACGAATCGAGACCGGGGAAGAAACACCATATATTTT

V: TRBV27
size: -
J: TRBJ1-1
length: 14
D: -
CDR3: CASSFSGANTEAFF
DNA: TGTGCCAGCAGTTTCAGTGGGGCGAACACTGAAGCTTTCTTT

V: TRBV4-1
size: -
J: TRBJ2-1
length: 13
D: -
CDR3: CASSQVVGDEQFF
DNA: TGCGCCAGCAGCCAAGTTGTAGGGGATGAGCAGTTCTTC

V: TRBV19
size: -
J: TRBJ2-2
length: 15
D: TRBD2
CDR3: CASSIRLAGSGELFF
DNA: TGTGCCAGTAGTATCAGGCTAGCGGGGAGTGGGGAGCTGTTTTTT

V: TRBV7-9
size: -
J: TRBJ2-7
length: 14
D: -
CDR3: CASSFETRSHEQYF
DNA: TGTGCCAGCAGCTTTGAGACTAGATCTCACGAGCAGTACTTC

V: TRBV29-1
size: -
J: TRBJ2-5
length: 10
D: -
CDR3: CSVQQETQYF
DNA: TGCAGCGTTCAACAAGAGACCCAGTACTTC

V: TRBV2
size: -
J: TRBJ2-1
length: 12
D: -
CDR3: CASNGHNERQFF
DNA: TGTGCCAGCAATGGGCACAATGAGAGGCAGTTCTTC

V: TRBV7-9
size: many
J: TRBJ2-3
length: 15
D: -
CDR3: CASSLFPGIKDTQYF
DNA: TGTGCCAGCAGCTTATTTCCGGGGATAAAGGATACGCAGTATTTT

V: TRBV5-4
size: -
J: TRBJ1-1
length: 14
D: TRBD1
CDR3: CASSGGQGNTEAFF
DNA: TGTGCCAGCAGCGGAGGACAGGGCAACACTGAAGCTTTCTTT

V: TRBV5-1
size: -
J: TRBJ2-2
length: 12
D: -
CDR3: CASSPPPGELFF
DNA: TGCGCCAGCAGCCCTCCCCCCGGGGAGCTGTTTTTT

V: TRBV7-9
size: -
J: TRBJ2-5
length: 13
D: -
CDR3: CASSFTSLETQYF
DNA: TGTGCCAGCAGCTTCACTAGTTTGGAGACCCAGTACTTC

V: TRBV19
size: -
J: TRBJ1-1
length: 13
D: -
CDR3: CASTEEQNTEAFF
DNA: TGTGCCAGTACCGAGGAACAGAACACTGAAGCTTTCTTT

V: TRBV12-3/TRBV12-4
size: -
J: TRBJ2-3
length: 13
D: -
CDR3: CASSFLYTDTQYF
DNA: TGTGCCAGCAGTTTCCTGTACACAGATACGCAGTATTTT

V: TRBV9
size: -
J: TRBJ2-2
length: 13
D: -
CDR3: CASSVAYTGELFF
DNA: TGTGCCAGCAGCGTAGCATACACCGGGGAGCTGTTTTTT

V: TRBV18
size: -
J: TRBJ2-1
length: 15
D: TRBD2
CDR3: CASSGGTSVGNEQFF
DNA: TGTGCCAGCTCAGGGGGGACTAGCGTGGGAAATGAGCAGTTCTTC

V: TRBV5-1
size: -
J: TRBJ1-3
length: 14
D: -
CDR3: CASSLPGSGNTIYF
DNA: TGCGCCAGCAGCTTGCCAGGCTCTGGAAACACCATATATTTT

V: TRBV11-2
size: -
J: TRBJ2-3
length: 15
D: TRBD2
CDR3: CASSPLAGVGDTQYF
DNA: TGTGCCAGCAGCCCACTAGCGGGAGTTGGAGATACGCAGTATTTT

V: TRBV11-2
size: -
J: TRBJ2-7
length: 16
D: TRBD2
CDR3: CASSLDRDGGFYEQYF
DNA: TGTGCCAGCAGCTTAGATCGGGACGGGGGGTTCTACGAGCAGTACTTC

V: TRBV19
size: -
J: TRBJ2-7
length: 11
D: -
CDR3: CASSTTHEQYF
DNA: TGTGCCAGTAGTACTACTCACGAGCAGTACTTC

V: TRBV5-1
size: -
J: TRBJ2-6
length: 15
D: -
CDR3: CASRVEGAGANVLTF
DNA: TGCGCCAGCCGGGTTGAGGGGGCTGGGGCCAACGTCCTGACTTTC

V: TRBV4-1
size: -
J: TRBJ2-7
length: 15
D: TRBD2
CDR3: CASSQASGSSYEQYF
DNA: TGCGCCAGCAGCCAGGCTAGCGGGAGCTCCTACGAGCAGTACTTC

V: TRBV7-2
size: -
J: TRBJ2-3
length: 14
D: TRBD2
CDR3: CASRLAGVPDTQYF
DNA: TGTGCCAGCAGACTAGCGGGGGTTCCAGATACGCAGTATTTT

V: TRBV4-1
size: few
J: TRBJ1-5
length: 15
D: -
CDR3: CASSQAGRRNQPQHF
DNA: TGCGCCAGCAGCCAAGCCGGGAGAAGAAATCAGCCCCAGCATTTT

V: TRBV2
size: -
J: TRBJ2-3
length: 13
D: TRBD1
CDR3: CASRTGSTDTQYF
DNA: TGTGCCAGCCGGACAGGCAGCACAGATACGCAGTATTTT

V: TRBV19
size: -
J: TRBJ1-1
length: 15
D: -
CDR3: CASSIFEGEATEAFF
DNA: TGTGCCAGTAGTATTTTTGAAGGGGAAGCAACTGAAGCTTTCTTT

V: TRBV19
size: -
J: TRBJ2-1
length: 14
D: -
CDR3: CASMVRGTYNEQFF
DNA: TGTGCCAGTATGGTGAGGGGGACCTACAATGAGCAGTTCTTC

V: TRBV5-1
size: -
J: TRBJ2-3
length: 15
D: TRBD2
CDR3: CASNPGGGGTDTQYF
DNA: TGCGCCAGCAACCCGGGGGGAGGTGGCACAGATACGCAGTATTTT

V: TRBV29-1
size: -
J: TRBJ2-6
length: 13
D: -
CDR3: CSVVSSGANVLTF
DNA: TGCAGCGTTGTGAGCTCTGGGGCCAACGTCCTGACTTTC

V: TRBV11-2
size: -
J: TRBJ2-5
length: 15
D: TRBD2
CDR3: CASSYSGGAGETQYF
DNA: TGTGCCAGCAGCTATAGCGGGGGGGCCGGGGAGACCCAGTACTTC

V: TRBV28
size: -
J: TRBJ2-7
length: 12
D: -
CDR3: CASTSPGDEQYF
DNA: TGTGCCAGCACCAGCCCAGGGGACGAGCAGTACTTC

V: TRBV6-5
size: -
J: TRBJ1-6
length: 16
D: TRBD1
CDR3: CASSYEQTGGGSPLHF
DNA: TGTGCCAGCAGTTACGAGCAGACAGGGGGTGGTTCACCCCTCCACTTT

V: TRBV29-1
size: once
J: TRBJ2-1
length: 14
D: TRBD2
CDR3: CSALAGLSYNEQFF
DNA: TGCAGCGCATTAGCGGGCCTCTCCTACAATGAGCAGTTCTTC

V: TRBV2
size: few
J: TRBJ2-6
length: 16
D: -
CDR3: CASIRQWHSGANVLTF
DNA: TGTGCCAGCATCAGACAGTGGCACTCTGGGGCCAACGTCCTGACTTTC

V: TRBV5-4
size: -
J: TRBJ2-7
length: 15
D: TRBD1
CDR3: CASSQGTGTGVEQYF
DNA: TGTGCCAGCAGCCAGGGTACAGGGACAGGGGTCGAGCAGTACTTC

V: TRBV7-9
size: -
J: TRBJ1-3
length: 16
D: -
CDR3: CASSLRSRWGPDTIYF
DNA: TGTGCCAGCAGCTTACGGAGCCGTTGGGGGCCGGACACCATATATTTT

V: TRBV29-1
size: -
J: TRBJ2-1
length: 15
D: TRBD2
CDR3: CSVEDVSGNYNEQFF
DNA: TGCAGCGTTGAAGATGTTAGCGGGAACTACAATGAGCAGTTCTTC

V: TRBV19
size: -
J: TRBJ1-4
length: 13
D: -
CDR3: CASSGQINEKLFF
DNA: TGTGCCAGTAGTGGGCAGATCAATGAAAAACTGTTTTTT

V: TRBV3-1/TRBV3-2
size: -
J: TRBJ2-1
length: 15
D: TRBD1
CDR3: CASTLGGQHNNEQFF
DNA: TGTGCCAGCACTCTAGGGGGACAGCACAACAATGAGCAGTTCTTC

V: TRBV3-1/TRBV3-2
size: -
J: TRBJ2-2
length: 13
D: -
CDR3: CASSLERSGELFF
DNA: TGTGCCAGCAGCCTGGAGAGATCCGGGGAGCTGTTTTTT

V: TRBV10-2
size: -
J: TRBJ2-5
length: 15
D: TRBD2
CDR3: CASKHPGGGKETQYF
DNA: TGCGCCAGTAAGCACCCGGGGGGAGGGAAAGAGACCCAGTACTTC

V: TRBV29-1
size: -
J: TRBJ2-2
length: 17
D: TRBD2
CDR3: CSVVPAGRPLNTGELFF
DNA: TGCAGCGTTGTGCCAGCGGGGAGGCCTTTAAACACCGGGGAGCTGTTTTTT

V: TRBV18
size: -
J: TRBJ1-2
length: 13
D: TRBD1
CDR3: CASSGTGDGGYTF
DNA: TGTGCCAGCTCGGGGACAGGGGATGGCGGCTACACCTTC

V: TRBV10-1
size: -
J: TRBJ1-6
length: 13
D: -
CDR3: CASSEFGDSPLHF
DNA: TGCGCCAGCAGTGAGTTCGGGGATTCACCCCTCCACTTT

V: TRBV21-1
size: -
J: TRBJ2-5
length: 16
D: -
CDR3: CASSNRTGPVFETQYF
DNA: TGTGCCAGCAGCAACAGGACAGGACCCGTCTTTGAGACCCAGTACTTC

V: TRBV19
size: -
J: TRBJ1-6
length: 16
D: TRBD1
CDR3: CASSRTGSSYNSPLHF
DNA: TGTGCCAGTAGTCGGACAGGGAGCTCCTATAATTCACCCCTCCACTTT

V: TRBV10-3
size: -
J: TRBJ1-1
length: 13
D: -
CDR3: CAISDRGNTEAFF
DNA: TGTGCCATCAGTGACAGGGGGAACACTGAAGCTTTCTTT

V: TRBV14
size: -
J: TRBJ1-2
length: 13
D: -
CDR3: CASSQARQLTYTF
DNA: TGTGCCAGCAGCCAAGCCCGACAGTTGACCTACACCTTC

V: TRBV4-1
size: -
J: TRBJ2-2
length: 12
D: -
CDR3: CASSLLTGELFF
DNA: TGCGCCAGCAGCCTTCTAACCGGGGAGCTGTTTTTT

V: TRBV29-1
size: -
J: TRBJ2-3
length: 20
D: -
CDR3: CSVEPSDLTSGVEHTDTQYF
DNA: TGCAGCGTTGAACCCTCCGATCTCACGTCGGGAGTGGAACACACAGATACGCAGTATTTT

V: TRBV7-9
size: -
J: TRBJ1-1
length: 16
D: TRBD1
CDR3: CASSPAGQGVNTEAFF
DNA: TGTGCCAGCAGCCCAGCCGGACAGGGAGTGAACACTGAAGCTTTCTTT

V: TRBV27
size: -
J: TRBJ2-3
length: 13
D: -
CDR3: CASSLKTGNTQYF
DNA: TGTGCCAGCAGTTTAAAAACGGGAAATACGCAGTATTTT

V: TRBV19
size: -
J: TRBJ2-2
length: 14
D: -
CDR3: CASSIQRNTGELFF
DNA: TGTGCCAGTAGTATTCAGCGAAACACCGGGGAGCTGTTTTTT